Listed below are T cell receptor beta chains from one sample, sequenced in a study of OX40 agonist ivuxolimab in advanced cancers. Some clones are missing from TCRdb's copy, which holds only in-frame ones; the method was immunoSEQ multiplex PCR. The repertoire holds tens of thousands of clones, with approximately 84% as singletons. The starting material was CD4+ or CD8+ T cells sorted from blood, obtained in a trial of the OX40 agonist ivuxolimab. The receptors derive from an adult with an advanced solid tumor such as melanoma, head and neck, liver or kidney cancer. Both conserved end residues are part of each CDR3. The D gene is left open where the match is weak. Clone sizes are given selectively: once, few, many, or a class where the clone is expanded.

V: TRBV9; D: TRBD1; size: .; J: TRBJ2-1; DNA: TGTGCCAGCAGCGTATTTAGGGGGCGCGGTAATGAGCAGTTCTTC; CDR3: CASSVFRGRGNEQFF
V: TRBV5-8; D: .; size: once; J: TRBJ1-6; DNA: TGTGCCAGCAGCTGGACATATGGAAATTCACCCCTCCACTTT; CDR3: CASSWTYGNSPLHF
V: TRBV19; D: TRBD1; size: .; J: TRBJ1-5; DNA: TGTGCCAGTAGCCCCGCAGGGGGGAGCAATCAGCCCCAGCATTTT; CDR3: CASSPAGGSNQPQHF
V: TRBV5-1; D: .; size: .; J: TRBJ2-7; DNA: TGCGCCAGTCGAGAAGGGGGCTCCTACGAGCAGTACTTC; CDR3: CASREGGSYEQYF
V: TRBV6-6; D: .; size: .; J: TRBJ2-5; DNA: TGTGCCAGCAGCCTCGCCAGGACCCAAGAGACCCAGTACTTC; CDR3: CASSLARTQETQYF
V: TRBV12-2; D: .; size: .; J: TRBJ1-5; DNA: TGTGCAAGTCGCTTAGCGCGCAAGGGAGGGTACCATCAGCCCCAGCATTTT; CDR3: CASRLARKGGYHQPQHF
V: TRBV13; D: TRBD1; size: .; J: TRBJ2-7; DNA: TGTGCCAGCAGCTTTCTGGACAGGGGTGTCGAGCAGTACTTC; CDR3: CASSFLDRGVEQYF
V: TRBV6-1; D: TRBD1; size: .; J: TRBJ2-3; DNA: TGTGCCAGCAGTGAAGGGACAGGGGTAGATACGCAGTATTTT; CDR3: CASSEGTGVDTQYF
V: TRBV27; D: TRBD1; size: .; J: TRBJ1-5; DNA: TGTGCCAGCACGACAGGGAGTAATCAGCCCCAGCATTTT; CDR3: CASTTGSNQPQHF
V: TRBV19; D: TRBD1; size: .; J: TRBJ2-7; DNA: TGTGCCAGTAGCCGACAGGGCCCCTCCTACGAGCAGTACTTC; CDR3: CASSRQGPSYEQYF
V: TRBV28; D: TRBD1; size: .; J: TRBJ1-5; DNA: TGTGCCAGCAGCTTGACAGGGGGCGATCAGCCCCAGCATTTT; CDR3: CASSLTGGDQPQHF
V: TRBV27; D: .; size: .; J: TRBJ1-2; DNA: TGTGCCAGCAGTTTTAGACCGGCTAACTATGGCTACACCTTC; CDR3: CASSFRPANYGYTF
V: TRBV11-3; D: .; size: .; J: TRBJ2-3; DNA: TGTGCCAGCAGCTTAGTCCGCCAGACCAACACAGATACGCAGTATTTT; CDR3: CASSLVRQTNTDTQYF
V: TRBV4-2; D: TRBD1; size: once; J: TRBJ2-2; DNA: TGTGCCAGCAGCCAAGAACAGGGGTGGAACACCGGGGAGCTGTTTTTT; CDR3: CASSQEQGWNTGELFF
V: TRBV30; D: .; size: few; J: TRBJ1-1; DNA: TGTGCCTGGAAAGGGGGGAGGAACACTGAAGCTTTCTTT; CDR3: CAWKGGRNTEAFF
V: TRBV6-7; D: .; size: .; J: TRBJ2-7; DNA: TGTGCCACCTCGGGGGTGAGCTCCTACGAGCAGTACTTC; CDR3: CATSGVSSYEQYF
V: TRBV28; D: .; size: .; J: TRBJ1-1; DNA: TGTGCCAGCAGTTCAGGACACTTATCGTCTACCCCGAACACTGAAGCTTTCTTT; CDR3: CASSSGHLSSTPNTEAFF
V: TRBV6-1; D: .; size: .; J: TRBJ2-1; DNA: TGTGCCAGCAGTTTCGGACCCCCCTACAATGAGCAGTTCTTC; CDR3: CASSFGPPYNEQFF
V: TRBV27; D: TRBD2; size: .; J: TRBJ2-1; DNA: TGTGCCAGCAGTTTCTGGACTAGCGGGTACAATGAGCAGTTCTTC; CDR3: CASSFWTSGYNEQFF
V: TRBV9; D: TRBD1; size: few; J: TRBJ1-3; DNA: TGTGCCAGCAGCGCGCCACAGGGGGCAGAAGGAAACACCATATATTTT; CDR3: CASSAPQGAEGNTIYF
V: TRBV7-2; D: .; size: .; J: TRBJ2-1; DNA: TGTGCCAGCAGCCCTAGGAGTACAGGGTCCTACAATGAGCAGTTCTTC; CDR3: CASSPRSTGSYNEQFF
V: TRBV6-6; D: TRBD2; size: few; J: TRBJ2-3; DNA: TGTGCCAGCAGAGGACTAGCAACAGATACGCAGTATTTT; CDR3: CASRGLATDTQYF
V: TRBV7-9; D: .; size: .; J: TRBJ2-3; DNA: TGTGCCAGCAGCTGGACTGGGGGAGATACGCAGTATTTT; CDR3: CASSWTGGDTQYF
V: TRBV14; D: .; size: .; J: TRBJ1-1; DNA: TGTGCCAGCAGCCAAGTCTCGGGGGACACTGAAGCTTTCTTT; CDR3: CASSQVSGDTEAFF
V: TRBV7-9; D: TRBD1; size: .; J: TRBJ2-5; DNA: TGTGCCAGCAGCTCACCCCAGGGACAGCAAGAGACCCAGTACTTC; CDR3: CASSSPQGQQETQYF
V: TRBV27; D: .; size: .; J: TRBJ2-7; DNA: TGTGCCAGCAGTTTAGCAGTTCCCTACTACGAGCAGTACTTC; CDR3: CASSLAVPYYEQYF
V: TRBV30; D: TRBD1; size: .; J: TRBJ2-1; DNA: TGTGCCTGGAGTCTAGGGACAGGGCGCTACAATGAGCAGTTCTTC; CDR3: CAWSLGTGRYNEQFF
V: TRBV13; D: .; size: .; J: TRBJ2-5; DNA: TGTGCCAGCAGCTCAGTCGGGGGACAAGAGACCCAGTACTTC; CDR3: CASSSVGGQETQYF
V: TRBV5-6; D: TRBD1; size: .; J: TRBJ1-3; DNA: TGTGCCAGCAGCTACGGGACAGGCCAGTACCGAAACACCATATATTTT; CDR3: CASSYGTGQYRNTIYF
V: TRBV30; D: .; size: medium-sized; J: TRBJ1-3; DNA: TGTGCCGGGGTCGGCAGGAGGGGAAACACCATATATTTT; CDR3: CAGVGRRGNTIYF
V: TRBV5-1; D: .; size: .; J: TRBJ1-1; DNA: TGCGCCAGCAGCCTTGGAGAGGGCTCCATGAACACTGAAGCTTTCTTT; CDR3: CASSLGEGSMNTEAFF
V: TRBV6-5; D: TRBD1; size: once; J: TRBJ2-7; DNA: TGTGCCAGCAGTTACTTACAGGGGGCCGAGCAGTACTTC; CDR3: CASSYLQGAEQYF
V: TRBV5-7; D: .; size: .; J: TRBJ2-3; DNA: TGTGCCAGCAGCTCCCCCGGGGTCTGGGGTACGCAGTATTTT; CDR3: CASSSPGVWGTQYF
V: TRBV7-6; D: .; size: .; J: TRBJ1-5; DNA: TGTGCCAGCAGCGCCCACGAGGATCAGCCCCAGCATTTT; CDR3: CASSAHEDQPQHF
V: TRBV6-5; D: TRBD2; size: .; J: TRBJ2-2; DNA: TGTGCCAGCAGTTACTCGACTAGCGGGGGGCCCGGGGAGCTGTTTTTT; CDR3: CASSYSTSGGPGELFF
V: TRBV7-2; D: .; size: .; J: TRBJ2-3; DNA: TGTGCCAGCAGCTTCAGCACAGATACGCAGTATTTT; CDR3: CASSFSTDTQYF
V: TRBV13; D: TRBD1; size: .; J: TRBJ1-2; DNA: TGTGCCAGCAGCAAAGGGACAGGGGGCCACTATGGCTACACCTTC; CDR3: CASSKGTGGHYGYTF
V: TRBV5-6; D: TRBD1; size: .; J: TRBJ2-1; DNA: TGTGCCAGCAGCTTGGCGGGGACAGGCTCTCTCTCCTACAATGAGCAGTTCTTC; CDR3: CASSLAGTGSLSYNEQFF
V: TRBV19; D: TRBD1; size: .; J: TRBJ2-6; DNA: TGTGCCAGTAGTAGAACAGGGGACTCTGGGGCCAACGTCCTGACTTTC; CDR3: CASSRTGDSGANVLTF
V: TRBV6-4; D: .; size: once; J: TRBJ2-3; DNA: TGTGCCAGCAGTGCCTCAACAGGCACAGATACGCAGTATTTT; CDR3: CASSASTGTDTQYF
V: TRBV10-2; D: .; size: once; J: TRBJ2-6; DNA: TGCGCCAGCAGTGAAAGTTTGGGGGCCAACGTCCTGACTTTC; CDR3: CASSESLGANVLTF
V: TRBV27; D: TRBD1; size: .; J: TRBJ1-2; DNA: TGTGCCAGCAGTACCACCGGGACAGGCTTGGGCTACACCTTC; CDR3: CASSTTGTGLGYTF
V: TRBV5-5; D: TRBD1; size: .; J: TRBJ1-5; DNA: TGTGCCAGCAGCAGGGTACAGGGGTCCAATCAGCCCCAGCATTTT; CDR3: CASSRVQGSNQPQHF
V: TRBV27; D: TRBD1; size: .; J: TRBJ2-7; DNA: TGTGCCAGCAGTCTTGGGACAGGGGTCTCCGAGCAGTACTTC; CDR3: CASSLGTGVSEQYF
V: TRBV5-5; D: .; size: .; J: TRBJ1-5; DNA: TGTGCCAGCAGCCCCGTGGACGGGAATCAGCCCCAGCATTTT; CDR3: CASSPVDGNQPQHF
V: TRBV28; D: .; size: .; J: TRBJ2-7; DNA: TGTGCCAGCAGTTTCTTGGGGGGCGGTTACGAGCAGTACTTC; CDR3: CASSFLGGGYEQYF
V: TRBV5-1; D: TRBD1; size: .; J: TRBJ1-1; DNA: TGCGCCAGCAGCTCGGGACAGACTATTGAAGCTTTCTTT; CDR3: CASSSGQTIEAFF
V: TRBV4-1; D: TRBD2; size: .; J: TRBJ2-7; DNA: TGCGCCAGCAGCCAGGTCCCGGGACTAGCGGGAAGCTCCTACGAGCAGTACTTC; CDR3: CASSQVPGLAGSSYEQYF
V: TRBV6-5; D: TRBD1; size: .; J: TRBJ2-7; DNA: TGTGCCAGCAGACCCGGACAGGGGACCTACGAGCAGTACTTC; CDR3: CASRPGQGTYEQYF
V: TRBV19; D: .; size: medium-sized; J: TRBJ2-7; DNA: TGTGCCAGTAGTATAGGGCCCCTGGGCGAGCAGTACTTC; CDR3: CASSIGPLGEQYF
V: TRBV7-9; D: .; size: few; J: TRBJ1-4; DNA: TGTGCCAGCAGCTTATCTCCGGGGCATAGGAATGAAAAACTGTTTTTT; CDR3: CASSLSPGHRNEKLFF
V: TRBV13; D: TRBD2; size: once; J: TRBJ2-3; DNA: TGTGCCAGCAGCACCCGGACTAGCGGGAGTTACGATACGCAGTATTTT; CDR3: CASSTRTSGSYDTQYF
V: TRBV30; D: .; size: .; J: TRBJ1-2; DNA: TGTGCCTGGAGCGCATGGGCGGTCTATGGCTACACCTTC; CDR3: CAWSAWAVYGYTF
V: TRBV11-2; D: TRBD1; size: .; J: TRBJ2-7; DNA: TGTGCCAGCAGCTTAGGGGACAGTGACTACGAGCAGTACTTC; CDR3: CASSLGDSDYEQYF
V: TRBV28; D: TRBD1; size: .; J: TRBJ2-7; DNA: TGTGCCAGCAGACCTGGGACAGGGGGGGGTTACGAGCAGTACTTC; CDR3: CASRPGTGGGYEQYF